This T cell receptor beta chain was obtained from a study of cytomegalovirus exposure and HLA in healthy donors. Clones were read by immunoSEQ multiplex PCR, and TCRdb kept only the in-frame ones, dropping some. The sample records tens of thousands of clones, approximately 97% being singletons. These donors were members of the approximately 110-subject validation cohort, a group separate from the approximately 670-subject first cohort. V was clipped by 7 bases and J by 5 bases, with 18 bases between them. The CDR3 consists of 14 residues. This chain joins TRBV23-1 and TRBJ2-7; D is ambiguous. TRBV23-1 is sorted into the ORF group, with uncertain function. Specimen: PBMCs. This TCR was recovered from a man aged 18 to 30 in good health and CMV-seronegative. CDR3 nucleotides: TGCGCCAGCATCCTGACAACCGTTTACCACGAGCAGTACTTC. Translated, it gives CASILTTVYHEQYF.